Below, one T cell receptor beta chain is given with its context. These data belong to a study of blood T cell repertoires in COVID-19. Study context: There were acute and convalescent COVID-19 samples, and they came from the United States, Italy and Spain. Sources were T cells, B-cell-depleted T cells, or PBMCs; the material itself was cDNA or gDNA.

Authors' analysis steps: Nucleated cell number was recorded as an estimate derived from reference gene primer amplification. This table comes from immunoSEQ multiplex PCR, and its TCRdb copy is limited to in-frame clones, with some not included. The DNA gave D and trimming, while V, J and clone size come from that table. The repertoire includes under 85,000 clones, roughly 82% of them detected once, and approximately 12% sits in the top ten. Germline lookup yields CDR1 SGHNT and CDR2 YYREEE (reference sequence). This CDR3 region has 15 residues. Losses at the gene ends were 2 bases for V and 2 bases for J; bases not matched to a gene: 3.

Sequencing used peripheral blood. The receptor was derived from a man aged 50 to 59 with acute or convalescent COVID-19. The chain joins TRBV5-4 to TRBJ2-5, with 10 nucleotides matching TRBD2. The CDR3 coding sequence is TGTGCCAGCAGCTTAAAACTAGCGGGGCAAGAGACCCAGTACTTC. This sequence encodes CASSLKLAGQETQYF. Combining the CDR3 with reference TRBV5-4 and TRBJ2-5 gives the whole variable domain ETGVTQSPTHLIKTRGQQVTLRCSSQSGHNTVSWYQQALGQGPQFIFQYYREEENGRGNFPPRFSGLQFPNYSSELNVNALELDDSALYLCASSLKLAGQETQYFGPGTRLLVL.